What follows describes a single T cell receptor beta chain. The sample originates from a study of blood T cell repertoires in COVID-19. Trimming removed 7 bases from V and 2 bases from J; junction bases left unmatched: 8. In germline, CDR1 is MDHEN, CDR2 SYDVKM. This CDR3 spans 14 amino acids. Libraries were prepared by immunoSEQ multiplex PCR; TCRdb keeps only in-frame clonotypes and omits some of them. The sample lists about 55,000 clones, roughly 87% occurring once. This chain connects TRBV28 to TRBJ2-7, with TRBD2 matching 7 bases. The receptor's source is a human donor in a cohort sampled during active COVID-19. The sequencing input was peripheral blood. CDR3 coding DNA: TGTGCCAGCAAGAAAGGCGGGAGTCCCTACGAGCAGTACTTC. It is translated as CASKKGGSPYEQYF. Filled out from reference TRBV28 and TRBJ2-7, the complete variable domain reads DVKVTQSSRYLVKRTGEKVFLECVQDMDHENMFWYRQDPGLGLRLIYFSYDVKMKEKGDIPEGYSVSREKKERFSLILESASTNQTSMYLCASKKGGSPYEQYFGPGTRLTVT.